Below, 28 T cell receptor beta chains from the same sample are listed, as sequenced in a study of blood T cell repertoires in COVID-19. Sequencing was performed with immunoSEQ multiplex PCR; in TCRdb, only in-frame clones are kept and a portion is missing. The sample holds roughly 200,000 clones, 80% to 85% seen once. Material for sequencing was PBMCs or T cells enriched from blood (not recorded which). These receptor sequences come from a young woman who had been exposed to COVID-19.

V gene TRBV5-1 combines with J gene TRBJ2-1, with 11 bases matching TRBD2. Germline assignment: CDR1 SGHRS and CDR2 YFSETQ. The junction had 13 bases not matched to a gene; V was cut back by 0 bases and J by 8 bases. The CDR3 totals 18 residues. CDR3: CASSLAFSVAGGPHEQFF. The CDR3 DNA follows: TGCGCCAGCAGCTTGGCCTTTAGTGTAGCGGGGGGGCCCCATGAGCAGTTCTTC.

This chain links TRBV6-5 with TRBJ1-1; D gene uncertain. The CDR3 runs 14 residues. V lost 0 bases and J 4 bases, leaving 9 bases between the germline ends. In germline, CDR1 is MNHEY, CDR2 SVGAGI. The CDR3 nucleotides read TGTGCCAGCAGTTACTCGTTCGGGGTCACTGAAGCTTTCTTT. Encoded protein: CASSYSFGVTEAFF.

V and J are TRBV7-2 and TRBJ1-1; D remains ambiguous. The germline gives CDR1 SGHTA, CDR2 FQGNSA. Deletions cut 7 bases from V and 6 bases from J, with 24 bases between. The CDR3 sequence is 16 residues long. The CDR3 spells CASTITIGFRYPEAFF. CDR3 nucleotide sequence: TGTGCCAGCACTATTACTATAGGCTTTCGGTACCCTGAAGCTTTCTTT.

The J gene is TRBJ1-4, the V gene TRBV7-9, with 10 bases lining up with TRBD1. This CDR3 comprises 14 residues. V trimming: 6 bases; J trimming: 8 bases; junction bases outside the gene matches: 6. Germline V CDR1 and CDR2: SEHNR, FQNEAQ (reference sequence). The CDR3 DNA sequence: TGTGCCAGCAGACAGGGACAGGGGAACGAAAAACTGTTTTTT. This codes for CASRQGQGNEKLFF.

The V and J genes are TRBV5-4 and TRBJ2-1; 12 bases fit TRBD2. The V segment lost 3 bases and the J segment 4 bases; nucleotides outside the gene matches: 5. The CDR3 spans 16 residues. CDR1 and CDR2 (germline): SGHNT, YYREEE (reference sequence). The chain's CDR3 is CASSSPSGGVYNEQFF. The CDR3 DNA sequence: TGTGCCAGCAGCTCCCCTAGCGGGGGGGTTTACAATGAGCAGTTCTTC.

The V call is TRBV14, the J call TRBJ1-5; no reliable D call. Trimming stripped 2 bases from V and 6 bases from J, with 8 bases between. Germline lookup yields CDR1 SGHDN and CDR2 FVKESK. CDR3 length equals 13 residues. The CDR3 loop reads CASSQSRFQPQHF. DNA for the CDR3: TGTGCCAGCAGCCAATCTCGGTTTCAGCCCCAGCATTTT.

The gene calls are TRBV30 and TRBJ2-1; D perhaps matches TRBD2 (6 bases). V lost 4 bases and J lost 9, with 19 bases in between. Germline CDR1 and CDR2: GTSNPN and SVGIG (reference sequence). This CDR3 is built from 14 residues. This chain's CDR3 is CAWTGTGSLGEQFF. CDR3 in DNA: TGTGCCTGGACCGGGACTGGGTCCCTCGGTGAGCAGTTCTTC.

The V call is TRBV2, the J call TRBJ1-2; 7 bases line up with TRBD1. The CDR3 is 14 residues long. V gave up 3 bases and J gave up 7 bases; unmatched junction bases: 8. Germline-derived CDR1 and CDR2 are SNHLY and FYNNEI. The CDR3 reads CASSEEGAGSGYTF. CDR3 DNA sequence: TGTGCCAGCAGTGAGGAGGGGGCTGGATCTGGCTACACCTTC.

The chain couples TRBV7-2 to TRBJ2-5; 7 bases are a match to TRBD1. From germline, CDR1 is SGHTA and CDR2 FQGNSA. The J segment lost 4 bases and the V segment lost 1 base, leaving 3 bases of the junction unmatched. This CDR3 contains 14 residues. This CDR3 is CASSLGSGGETQYF. In DNA, the CDR3 is TGTGCCAGCAGCTTAGGGTCAGGGGGAGAGACCCAGTACTTC.

This chain connects TRBV11-1 to TRBJ2-7; no reliable D call. V was trimmed by 5 bases and J by 3 bases, leaving 14 bases between them. The CDR3 sequence is 14 residues long. CDR1 and CDR2 (germline): SGHAT, FQDESV (reference sequence). Here the CDR3 reads CASSPRRSFYEQYF. The CDR3 DNA reads as TGTGCCAGCAGCCCCCGACGGAGCTTCTACGAGCAGTACTTC.

This clone has more than one count but fewer than ten. The chain employs TRBV30 and TRBJ1-1; D uncertain. Germline values: CDR1 GTSNPN, CDR2 SVGIG (reference sequence). This CDR3 spans 13 amino acids. Trimming removed 1 base from V and 0 bases from J, with 6 bases in between. The CDR3 loop reads CAWSAQMNTEAFF. As DNA, the CDR3 is TGTGCCTGGAGTGCACAAATGAACACTGAAGCTTTCTTT.

J is TRBJ1-4 and V is TRBV5-1; 7 bases line up with TRBD1. With 2 bases clipped from V and 12 bases from J, the junction kept 4 bases outside the gene matches. This CDR3 is built from 12 residues. Germline V gene data show CDR1 as SGHRS and CDR2 as YFSETQ. The CDR3 DNA reads as TGCGCCAGCAGCTTAGGGGGCGGAGAACTGTTTTTT. Protein product: CASSLGGGELFF.

The genes are TRBV5-4 and TRBJ1-1; the D gene is possibly TRBD1 (6 bases). V lost 5 bases to trimming and J lost 0 bases, with 11 bases between them. The germline V gene has CDR1 SGHNT and CDR2 YYREEE (reference sequence). The CDR3 is made up of 14 amino acids. CDR3 nucleotides: TGTGCCAGCAGGGGAGGGGACATGAACACTGAAGCTTTCTTT. This gives the protein CASRGGDMNTEAFF.

The CDR3: CASSTSLRLSTDTQYF. DNA for the CDR3: TGTGCCAGCAGTACCTCTTTGCGCCTAAGCACAGATACGCAGTATTTT. The V gene is TRBV6-2 or TRBV6-3, the J gene TRBJ2-3; D unresolved. From germline, CDR1 is MNHEY and CDR2 SVGEGT. The CDR3 is 16 amino acids. The V and J ends lost 5 bases and 0 bases respectively, with 15 bases between them.

V usage is TRBV5-1 and J usage is TRBJ2-7; TRBD2 matches at 13 bases. J gave up 2 bases and V 1 base, and 6 bases lay outside the gene matches. Germline V gene sequence: CDR1 SGHRS, CDR2 YFSETQ. The CDR3 spans 17 residues. Here the CDR3 DNA reads TGCGCCAGCAGCTTGACCACCGGGACTAGCGGGACCTACGAGCAGTACTTC. Amino acids: CASSLTTGTSGTYEQYF.

This chain links TRBV10-1 with TRBJ1-6; D might be TRBD1 (5 bases). Germline CDR1 WNHNN, CDR2 SYGVQD (reference sequence). V lost 4 bases, J lost 7 bases, and 8 bases lay in between. CDR3 length: 13 amino acids. The CDR3 coding sequence is TGCGCCAGCAGTGTGGGGGGAAATTCACCCCTCCACTTT. Translating gives CASSVGGNSPLHF.

The rearrangement joins TRBV5-1 to TRBJ1-1, with D possibly being TRBD1 (6 bases). The CDR3 spans 14 residues. V lost 0 bases and J lost 4, with 10 bases in between. CDR1 is SGHRS and CDR2 is YFSETQ in the germline V gene. For the CDR3, the DNA is TGCGCCAGCAGCTTGGTAACAGGGAGCACTGAAGCTTTCTTT. Its translation: CASSLVTGSTEAFF.

The chain couples TRBV3-1 (or the pseudogene TRBV3-2) to TRBJ2-2, with D hard to call. CDR3 length: 12 residues. Looked up from germline, CDR1 is LGHDT and CDR2 is YNNKEL (reference sequence). The germline V and J ends were trimmed by 1 base and 12 bases, with 9 bases remaining between them. The CDR3 spells CASSQGATKLFF. CDR3 DNA sequence: TGTGCCAGCAGCCAAGGAGCGACGAAGCTGTTTTTT.

The V gene is TRBV5-5, the J gene TRBJ1-1; no definite D call. The CDR3 spans 11 residues. Germline-derived CDR1 and CDR2 are SGHKS and YYEKEE (reference sequence). V lost 1 base and J lost 8, with 6 bases in between. CDR3 amino acids: CASSLSVEAFF. CDR3 bases: TGTGCCAGCAGCTTGTCAGTCGAAGCTTTCTTT.

The CDR3 protein is CAWSLGGGNTEAFF. For the CDR3, the DNA is TGTGCCTGGAGTCTAGGGGGGGGGAACACTGAAGCTTTCTTT. The chain joins TRBV30 to TRBJ1-1, with D possibly TRBD1 on 6 matching bases. The V end was cut by 2 bases, the J end by 1 base, with 11 bases between. In germline, CDR1 is GTSNPN, CDR2 SVGIG (reference sequence). The CDR3 extends over 14 amino acids.

This chain joins TRBV5-1 and TRBJ1-2, with D perhaps matching TRBD1 (6 bases). The CDR3 runs to 15 residues. V shed 4 bases and J shed 5 bases, with 18 bases lying between them. In germline, CDR1 is SGHRS, CDR2 YFSETQ. CDR3 sequence: CASSHDRTANYGYTF. In DNA form, the CDR3 reads TGCGCCAGCAGCCATGACAGGACGGCGAATTATGGCTACACCTTC. Filled out from reference TRBV5-1 and TRBJ1-2, the complete variable domain reads KAGVTQTPRYLIKTRGQQVTLSCSPISGHRSVSWYQQTPGQGLQFLFEYFSETQRNKGNFPGRFSGRQFSNSRSEMNVSTLELGDSALYLCASSHDRTANYGYTFGSGTRLTVV.

The chain recombines TRBV6-7 with TRBJ1-3, with a tentative D call TRBD1 (5 bases). TRBV6-7 is an ORF, with its function uncertain. The CDR3 runs 17 residues. Deletions cut 6 bases from V and 2 bases from J, with 20 bases between. CDR3 bases: TGTGCCAGCAGAGGGGTCGACTCTAGGGGCGCTGGAAACACCATATATTTT. Its translation is CASRGVDSRGAGNTIYF.

This sequence joins TRBV5-1 and TRBJ2-4; D might be TRBD2 (5 bases). The CDR3 extends over 15 amino acids. V lost 3 bases to trimming and J lost 10 bases, with 20 bases between them. From germline, CDR1 is SGHRS and CDR2 YFSETQ. The CDR3 region is CASSSETPGIEIQYF. The CDR3 DNA follows: TGCGCCAGCAGCTCTGAAACCCCCGGGATTGAAATTCAGTACTTC.

This clone has more than one count but fewer than ten. V usage is TRBV20-1 and J usage is TRBJ1-4; no firm D call. With 4 bases removed from V and 8 bases from J, the gap between germline ends came to 5 bases. Per germline, CDR1 DFQATT and CDR2 SNEGSKA (reference sequence). The CDR3 is 10 amino acids. The CDR3 loop is CSAKLEKLFF. The CDR3 coding sequence is TGCAGTGCTAAACTAGAAAAACTGTTTTTT.

The chain recombines TRBV4-3 with TRBJ2-7, with TRBD1 matching 7 bases. From germline, CDR1 is LGHNA and CDR2 YSLEER. The CDR3 spans 14 residues. V lost 2 bases, J lost 5 bases, and 6 bases stayed unmatched. The CDR3 loop is CASSQYRGLNEQYF. The CDR3 DNA is TGCGCCAGCAGCCAATACAGGGGTCTGAACGAGCAGTACTTC.

The chain uses TRBV5-1 and TRBJ1-4; 7 bases map to TRBD1. Trimming at V came to 1 base and at J to 5 bases, leaving 2 bases not matched to a gene. This CDR3 contains 14 residues. Germline CDR1 and CDR2: SGHRS and YFSETQ. The CDR3 DNA follows: TGCGCCAGCAGCTTGATACAGGGGAATGAAAAACTGTTTTTT. Translation: CASSLIQGNEKLFF.

This sequence joins TRBV2 and TRBJ1-4, with D possibly being TRBD1 (5 bases). Trimming shortened V by 10 bases and J by 6 bases, and 21 bases separated the two germline ends. Germline CDR1 reads SNHLY; CDR2 reads FYNNEI. The CDR3 sequence is 15 residues long. The CDR3 is CATFDKTGVHEKLFF. CDR3 in DNA: TGTGCCACCTTCGATAAAACGGGGGTCCATGAAAAACTGTTTTTT.

This clone was recorded a few times. The gene calls are TRBV6-2 or TRBV6-3 and TRBJ2-1, with 7 bases matching TRBD1. The CDR3 covers 16 residues. The V and J ends lost 0 bases and 9 bases, in that order; junction bases with no gene match: 11. Per the germline V gene, CDR1 is MNHEY and CDR2 is SVGEGT. The CDR3 loop is CASSYSKTGPTSEQFF. The CDR3 DNA reads TGTGCCAGCAGTTACTCGAAGACAGGGCCTACCAGTGAGCAGTTCTTC.